The 14 T cell receptor beta chains below were found in one sample sequenced in a study of identical twins. TCRdb re-analysed the 5' RACE reads in MiXCR, keeping a single row per CDR3 protein. The sample contains 650,000 to 750,000 distinct CDR3 sequences, over 20% of which appear only once. These data were also reused for a study on T cells expressing NK-cell markers.

The sample comprised PBMCs. These receptors came from a woman under 30 in good health.

This clonotype was counted only a few times. The chain couples TRBV7-9 to TRBJ2-7, with 10 bases matching TRBD1. This CDR3 has 15 residues. J was trimmed by 4 bases and V by 4 bases; bases with no gene match: 7. Germline V gene data show CDR1 as SEHNR and CDR2 as FQNEAQ (reference sequence). In DNA form, the CDR3 reads TGTGCCAGCAGCTCTTTTCGACAGGGGGCTTACGAGCAGTACTTC. This codes for CASSSFRQGAYEQYF.

This clonotype was detected many times. The chain combines TRBV10-3 with TRBJ2-7; no reliable D call. The V gene lost 1 base and the J gene lost 5 bases, with 3 bases spanning the gap. The germline V gene has CDR1 ENHRY and CDR2 SYGVKD. CDR3 size: 11 residues. The CDR3 protein is CAISEYHEQYF. CDR3 in DNA: TGTGCCATCAGTGAGTACCACGAGCAGTACTTC.

The chain combines TRBV6-1 with TRBJ2-1, with D hard to call. With 7 bases removed from V and 8 bases from J, the gap between germline ends came to 21 bases. The CDR3 loop spans 15 amino acids. CDR1 and CDR2 from the germline V gene are MNHNS and SASEGT. This chain's CDR3 is CASTPPPGRKDEQFF. The CDR3 DNA sequence: TGTGCCAGCACACCTCCTCCGGGTCGAAAGGATGAGCAGTTCTTC.

This clonotype occurred a few times. The chain employs TRBV12-3 or TRBV12-4 and TRBJ2-3; perhaps TRBD2 as D (5 bases). The CDR3 is made up of 15 amino acids. The ends were cut back, 3 bases at V and 2 bases at J, with 12 bases in the middle. The CDR3 spells CASSFSLRVTDTQYF. The CDR3 DNA is TGTGCCAGCAGTTTTTCGTTGCGGGTCACAGATACGCAGTATTTT.

This clonotype came up a few times. The chain is built from TRBV10-3 and TRBJ2-7; tentative D call: TRBD2 (5 bases). The CDR3 runs to 12 residues. Germline V CDR1 and CDR2: ENHRY, SYGVKD. Trimming stripped 10 bases from V and 6 bases from J, with 16 bases between. The CDR3 region is CATLDLAGEQYF. DNA for the CDR3: TGTGCCACTCTGGATCTTGCGGGCGAGCAGTACTTC.

The chain links TRBV15 to TRBJ1-5; 7 nucleotides agree with TRBD1. After removal of 1 base from V and 6 bases from J, the junction contained 6 bases not matched to a gene. The CDR3 extends over 15 amino acids. Germline CDR1 LNHNV, CDR2 YYDKDF (reference sequence). As DNA, the CDR3 is TGTGCCACCAGCAGAGTAACACAGGGGAGTCAGCCCCAGCATTTT. Its protein is CATSRVTQGSQPQHF.

J is TRBJ2-3 and V is TRBV7-9, with a tentative D call TRBD2 (5 bases). This CDR3 has 13 residues. V gave up 4 bases and J gave up 5 bases, with 10 bases separating them. Germline V gene lookup returns CDR1 SEHNR and CDR2 FQNEAQ (reference sequence). In DNA form, the CDR3 reads TGTGCCAGCAGCTCGACACTAGTAGATACGCAGTATTTT. Its translation: CASSSTLVDTQYF.

This clonotype was recorded a few times. The chain joins TRBV7-9 to TRBJ2-7, with TRBD2 identical over 13 bases. Germline V gene sequence: CDR1 SEHNR, CDR2 FQNEAQ (reference sequence). With 5 bases clipped from V and 5 bases from J, the junction kept 9 bases outside the gene matches. This CDR3 is built from 16 residues. The CDR3 sequence is CASSALGTSGTHEQYF. The DNA for the CDR3 is TGTGCCAGCAGCGCCTTGGGGACTAGCGGGACCCACGAGCAGTACTTC.

This clonotype turned up a few times. V and J are TRBV6-5 and TRBJ2-1; D is ambiguous. Trimming pared 8 bases from V and 9 bases from J, leaving 8 bases between. Germline V gene data show CDR1 as MNHEY and CDR2 as SVGAGI. The CDR3 consists of 10 residues. The CDR3: CASDWPEQFF. The CDR3 nucleotides are TGTGCCAGCGACTGGCCTGAGCAGTTCTTC.

The chain links TRBV15 to TRBJ2-1; either TRBD1 or TRBD2 may fit D (5 bases each). Germline lookup yields CDR1 LNHNV and CDR2 YYDKDF (reference sequence). There are 16 residues in the CDR3. V dropped 0 bases and J dropped 1 base, with 10 bases sitting between them. In nucleotides, the CDR3 is TGTGCCACCAGCAGAGAACCGGGGCCTTCCTACAATGAGCAGTTCTTC. Translation: CATSREPGPSYNEQFF.

This clonotype was detected ten times or more. The chain has TRBV6-5 and TRBJ2-5; D is unclear. The CDR3 contains 14 residues. V lost 2 bases, J lost 1 base, and 8 bases lay in between. Germline V lookup: CDR1 MNHEY, CDR2 SVGAGI. The CDR3 region has the DNA TGTGCCAGCAGTTACCTCCGGACCCAAGAGACCCAGTACTTC. Translating it yields CASSYLRTQETQYF.

The V call is TRBV20-1, the J call TRBJ2-7; 8 bases fit TRBD1. V gave up 3 bases and J gave up 6 bases; unmatched junction bases: 4. The CDR3 sequence is 12 residues long. The germline V gene has CDR1 DFQATT and CDR2 SNEGSKA (reference sequence). The DNA for the CDR3 is TGCAGTGCTAGGCCCCAGGGGGCCGAGCAGTACTTC. Translating it yields CSARPQGAEQYF.

This chain links TRBV15 with TRBJ2-7; tentative D call: TRBD1 (5 bases). Germline CDR1 LNHNV, CDR2 YYDKDF (reference sequence). The ends were cut back, 2 bases at V and 3 bases at J, with 11 bases in the middle. The CDR3 is made up of 14 amino acids. The CDR3 loop reads CATSRTTAFYEQYF. The CDR3 DNA sequence: TGTGCCACCAGCAGAACGACAGCCTTCTACGAGCAGTACTTC.

This clonotype was seen a handful of times. Germline is not matched at one junction end, which may reflect a read error. This chain connects TRBV6-5 to TRBJ2-4; a weak D match, TRBD1 (6 bases). The CDR3 is 14 amino acids. Germline CDR1 and CDR2: MNHEY and SVGAGI. The CDR3 region has the DNA TGTGCCATCAGTTACTCGAAAGGCACAGGGAATCAGTACTTC. Protein product: CAISYSKGTGNQYF.